Listed here are 14 T cell receptor beta chains from one sample, sequenced in a study of T cell responses to AZD1222 COVID-19 vaccine. Clones were read by immunoSEQ multiplex PCR, and TCRdb kept only the in-frame ones, dropping some. In the table there are about 82,000 clones, over 75% of which are singletons. Sequencing used peripheral blood, obtained 28 days after the second AZD1222 dose. The receptors shown here come from an adult who received the AZD1222 COVID-19 vaccine.

The chain joins TRBV28 to TRBJ2-1; 13 bases map to TRBD2. The length of the CDR3 is 17 residues. The junction had 8 bases not matched to a gene; V was cut back by 0 bases and J by 9 bases. Germline V gives CDR1 MDHEN, CDR2 SYDVKM. CDR3 loop: CASSLWGGLAGVGEQFF. The CDR3 DNA reads TGTGCCAGCAGTTTATGGGGAGGACTAGCGGGGGTCGGTGAGCAGTTCTTC.

The V call is TRBV19, the J call TRBJ1-2; D remains ambiguous. Between the trimmed V and J ends, which lost 4 bases and 10 bases, there was a span of 10 bases. This CDR3 comprises 11 residues. In germline, CDR1 is LNHDA, CDR2 SQIVND (reference sequence). The CDR3 DNA reads as TGTGCCAGTAGTACCCGGAACGACTACACCTTC. Translated: CASSTRNDYTF.

V and J are TRBV6-5 and TRBJ1-1; possible D gene TRBD1, 5 bases. The CDR3 loop spans 16 amino acids. Germline CDR1 reads MNHEY; CDR2 reads SVGAGI. Trimming took 2 bases from V and 0 from J, leaving 13 bases between them. In nucleotides, the CDR3 is TGTGCCAGCAGTTACGGGGGTTCGGGTATGAACACTGAAGCTTTCTTT. Encoded protein: CASSYGGSGMNTEAFF.

J is TRBJ1-6 and V is TRBV10-2; the D is unclear. CDR1 and CDR2 from the germline V gene are WSHSY and SAAADI. V was pared by 4 bases and J by 7 bases, with 8 bases between. CDR3 length equals 13 residues. The chain's CDR3 is CASSGAGNSPLHF. The CDR3 DNA follows: TGCGCCAGCAGTGGTGCTGGGAATTCACCCCTCCACTTT.

The chain has TRBV6-1 and TRBJ1-5; no clear D. This CDR3 is built from 16 residues. The V end was cut by 3 bases, the J end by 2 bases, with 14 bases between. Germline-derived CDR1 and CDR2 are MNHNS and SASEGT. In DNA, the CDR3 is TGTGCCAGCAGTGAGACGGTTTTGGGAGGCAATCAGCCCCAGCATTTT. Protein sequence: CASSETVLGGNQPQHF.

This clone was detected only once. V usage is TRBV6-5 and J usage is TRBJ2-1; possibly TRBD2 for D (5 bases). In germline, CDR1 is MNHEY, CDR2 SVGAGI. The CDR3 is 15 amino acids. The germline V and J ends were trimmed by 0 bases and 2 bases, with 8 bases remaining between them. CDR3 residues: CASSYSALAYNEQFF. CDR3 sequence (DNA): TGTGCCAGCAGTTACTCTGCACTAGCCTACAATGAGCAGTTCTTC.

The chain carries TRBV9 and TRBJ2-2; the match to TRBD2 covers 11 bases. Unmatched junction bases numbered 8, after V lost 3 bases and J lost 4 bases. This CDR3 contains 17 residues. Germline CDR1 reads SGDLS; CDR2 reads YYNGEE. The CDR3 here is CASSARLAGPLTGELFF. The CDR3, as DNA: TGTGCCAGCAGCGCCCGACTAGCGGGGCCACTCACCGGGGAGCTGTTTTTT.

The chain links TRBV12-3 or TRBV12-4 to TRBJ2-5, with D hard to call. CDR3 size: 11 residues. The ends were cut back, 4 bases at V and 4 bases at J, with 4 bases in the middle. DNA of the CDR3: TGTGCCAGCAGTTACTCAGAGACCCAGTACTTC. This sequence encodes CASSYSETQYF.

The chain combines TRBV19 with TRBJ1-4; no firm D call. CDR3 size: 16 residues. CDR1 and CDR2 (germline): LNHDA, SQIVND (reference sequence). Trimming took 1 base from V and 0 from J, leaving 9 bases between them. Here the CDR3 DNA reads TGTGCCAGTAGTATAGTTACCACGTCAACTAATGAAAAACTGTTTTTT. This gives the protein CASSIVTTSTNEKLFF.

The V gene is TRBV4-3, the J gene TRBJ1-2; D is unresolved. Trimming pared 1 base from V and 5 bases from J, leaving 17 bases between. Germline V gene lookup returns CDR1 LGHNA and CDR2 YSLEER. CDR3 size: 16 residues. The DNA for the CDR3 is TGCGCCAGCAGCCAAGTCGCGGGGTACTCTGTTTATGGCTACACCTTC. It specifies CASSQVAGYSVYGYTF.

This sequence joins TRBV7-2 and TRBJ2-3, with a possible D match to TRBD2 (6 bases). The CDR3 contains 16 residues. Trimming shortened V by 1 base and J by 0 bases, and 11 bases separated the two germline ends. Germline loops: CDR1 SGHTA, CDR2 FQGNSA. The CDR3 DNA reads as TGTGCCAGCAGCTTAGACTCGCGGGGTAGCACAGATACGCAGTATTTT. This translates into CASSLDSRGSTDTQYF.

This sequence joins TRBV6-5 and TRBJ1-1; D unclear. Trimming shortened V by 5 bases and J by 6 bases, and 4 bases separated the two germline ends. The CDR3 spans 10 residues. Germline V lookup: CDR1 MNHEY, CDR2 SVGAGI. CDR3 protein: CASSIAEAFF. The CDR3 bases are TGTGCCAGCAGTATCGCTGAAGCTTTCTTT.

The gene calls are TRBV7-3 and TRBJ2-1; 8 nucleotides line up with TRBD1. J lost 6 bases, V lost 5 bases, and 3 bases had no gene match. This CDR3 has 13 amino acids. CDR1 SGHTA and CDR2 FQGTGA come from the germline V gene. CDR3 DNA sequence: TGTGCCAGCAGCGCAGGACAGGGCAATGAGCAGTTCTTC. Translated, it gives CASSAGQGNEQFF.

The rearrangement uses TRBV2 and TRBJ1-4, with D possibly matching TRBD1 (6 bases). The CDR3 spans 14 residues. Deletions cut 7 bases from V and 0 bases from J, with 9 bases between. Germline V gives CDR1 SNHLY, CDR2 FYNNEI. This chain's CDR3 is CASNQGPTNEKLFF. The CDR3 region has the DNA TGTGCCAGCAACCAGGGGCCAACTAATGAAAAACTGTTTTTT.